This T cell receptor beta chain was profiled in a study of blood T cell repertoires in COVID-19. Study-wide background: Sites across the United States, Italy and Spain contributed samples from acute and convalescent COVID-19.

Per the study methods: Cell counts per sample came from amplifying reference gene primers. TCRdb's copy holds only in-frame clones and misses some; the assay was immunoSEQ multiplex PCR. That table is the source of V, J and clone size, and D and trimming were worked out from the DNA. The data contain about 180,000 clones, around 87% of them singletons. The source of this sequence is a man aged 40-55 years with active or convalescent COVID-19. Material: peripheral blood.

The CDR3 nucleotides are TGTGCCACCAGCAGAGCTGGGAGTAGCAATCAGCCCCAGCATTTT. Its protein product is CATSRAGSSNQPQHF. This chain uses TRBV15 with TRBJ1-5; no definite D call. The CDR3 is made up of 15 amino acids. Germline V lookup: CDR1 LNHNV, CDR2 YYDKDF (reference sequence). V was pared by 1 base and J by 0 bases, with 7 bases between.